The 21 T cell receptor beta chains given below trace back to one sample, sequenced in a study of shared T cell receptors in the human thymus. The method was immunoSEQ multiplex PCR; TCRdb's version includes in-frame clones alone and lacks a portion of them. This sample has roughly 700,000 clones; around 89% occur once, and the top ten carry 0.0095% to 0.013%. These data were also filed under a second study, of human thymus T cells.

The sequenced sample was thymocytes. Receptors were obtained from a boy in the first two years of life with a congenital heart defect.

The CDR3 protein is CASSLLERDKGTSTDTQYF. CDR3 DNA sequence: TGCGCCAGCAGCTTGTTGGAAAGGGACAAAGGGACAAGCACAGATACGCAGTATTTT. The rearrangement uses TRBV5-1 and TRBJ2-3, with a possible D match to TRBD1 (6 bases). The CDR3 covers 19 residues. The ends were cut back, 1 base at V and 0 bases at J, with 21 bases in the middle. Per germline, CDR1 SGHRS and CDR2 YFSETQ.

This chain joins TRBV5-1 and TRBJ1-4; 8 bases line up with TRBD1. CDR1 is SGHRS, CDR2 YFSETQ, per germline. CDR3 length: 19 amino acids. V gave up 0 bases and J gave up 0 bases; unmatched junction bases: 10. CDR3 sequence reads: CASSLVGQEGGATNEKLFF. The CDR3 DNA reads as TGCGCCAGCAGCTTGGTGGGACAGGAGGGGGGAGCAACTAATGAAAAACTGTTTTTT.

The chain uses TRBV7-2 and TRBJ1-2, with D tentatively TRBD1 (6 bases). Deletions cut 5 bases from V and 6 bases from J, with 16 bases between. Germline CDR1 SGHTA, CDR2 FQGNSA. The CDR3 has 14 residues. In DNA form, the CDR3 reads TGTGCCAGCAGCCCAGGGGCGGGGGCGGATGGCTACACCTTC. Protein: CASSPGAGADGYTF.

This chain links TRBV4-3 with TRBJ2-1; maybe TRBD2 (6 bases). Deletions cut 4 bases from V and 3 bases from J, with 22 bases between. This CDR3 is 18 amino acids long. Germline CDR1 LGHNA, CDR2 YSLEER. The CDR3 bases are TGCGCCAGCAGCCCCAAGGGGCCGAAGGGACTGGACTACAATGAGCAGTTCTTC. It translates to CASSPKGPKGLDYNEQFF.

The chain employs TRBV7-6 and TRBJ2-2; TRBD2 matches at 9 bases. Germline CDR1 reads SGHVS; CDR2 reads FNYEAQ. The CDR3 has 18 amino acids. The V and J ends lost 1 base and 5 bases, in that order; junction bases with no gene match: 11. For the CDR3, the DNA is TGTGCCAGCAGCTTAGGAGGACTAGCGAGGGATATTACCGGGGAGCTGTTTTTT. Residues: CASSLGGLARDITGELFF. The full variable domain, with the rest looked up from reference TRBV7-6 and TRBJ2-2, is GAGVSQSPRYKVTKRGQDVALRCDPISGHVSLYWYRQALGQGPEFLTYFNYEAQQDKSGLPNDRFSAERPEGSISTLTIQRTEQRDSAMYRCASSLGGLARDITGELFFGEGSRLTVL.

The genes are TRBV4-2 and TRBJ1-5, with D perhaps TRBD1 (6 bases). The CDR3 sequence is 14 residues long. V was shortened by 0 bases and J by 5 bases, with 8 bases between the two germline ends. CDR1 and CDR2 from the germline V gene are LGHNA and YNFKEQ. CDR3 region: CASSQDRGDQPQHF. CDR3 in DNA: TGTGCCAGCAGCCAAGACAGGGGAGATCAGCCCCAGCATTTT.

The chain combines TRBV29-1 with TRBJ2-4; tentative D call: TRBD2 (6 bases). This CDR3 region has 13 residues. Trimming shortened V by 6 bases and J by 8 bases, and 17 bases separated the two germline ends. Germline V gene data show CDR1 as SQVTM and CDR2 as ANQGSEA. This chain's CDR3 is CSVDWGVSHIQYF. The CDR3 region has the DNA TGCAGCGTCGACTGGGGGGTCTCGCACATTCAGTACTTC.

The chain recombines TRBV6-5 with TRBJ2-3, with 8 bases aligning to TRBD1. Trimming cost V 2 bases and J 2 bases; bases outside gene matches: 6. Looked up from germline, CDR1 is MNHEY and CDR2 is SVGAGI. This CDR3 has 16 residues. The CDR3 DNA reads TGTGCCAGCAGTTACACCAGACAGGGGAACACAGATACGCAGTATTTT. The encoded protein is CASSYTRQGNTDTQYF.

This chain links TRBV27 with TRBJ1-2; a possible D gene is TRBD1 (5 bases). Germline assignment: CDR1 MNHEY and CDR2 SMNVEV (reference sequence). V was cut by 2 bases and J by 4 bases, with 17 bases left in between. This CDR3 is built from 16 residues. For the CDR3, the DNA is TGTGCCAGCAGTTTACGGTGGGGCCAAGATACCTATGGCTACACCTTC. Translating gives CASSLRWGQDTYGYTF.

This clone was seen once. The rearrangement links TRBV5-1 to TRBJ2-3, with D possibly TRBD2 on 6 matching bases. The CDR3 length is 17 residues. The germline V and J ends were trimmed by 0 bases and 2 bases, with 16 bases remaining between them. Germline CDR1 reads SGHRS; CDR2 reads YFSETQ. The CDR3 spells CASSLVGDFTFTDTQYF. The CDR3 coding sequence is TGCGCCAGCAGCTTGGTAGGGGACTTTACTTTCACAGATACGCAGTATTTT.

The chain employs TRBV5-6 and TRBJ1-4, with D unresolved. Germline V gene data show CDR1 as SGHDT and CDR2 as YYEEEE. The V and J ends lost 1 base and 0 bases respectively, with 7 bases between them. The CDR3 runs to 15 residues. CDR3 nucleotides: TGTGCCAGCAGCTTGATGACACCAACTAATGAAAAACTGTTTTTT. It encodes CASSLMTPTNEKLFF. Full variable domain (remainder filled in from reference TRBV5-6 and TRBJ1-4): DAGVTQSPTHLIKTRGQQVTLRCSPKSGHDTVSWYQQALGQGPQFIFQYYEEEERQRGNFPDRFSGHQFPNYSSELNVNALLLGDSALYLCASSLMTPTNEKLFFGSGTQLSVL.

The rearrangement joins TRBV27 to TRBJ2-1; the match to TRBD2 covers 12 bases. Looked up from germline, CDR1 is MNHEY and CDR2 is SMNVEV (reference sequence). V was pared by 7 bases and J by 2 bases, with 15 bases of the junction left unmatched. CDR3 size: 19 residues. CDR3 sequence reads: CASNGVTSGRSGTYNEQFF. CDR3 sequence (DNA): TGTGCCAGCAACGGGGTGACTAGCGGGAGAAGCGGGACCTACAATGAGCAGTTCTTC.

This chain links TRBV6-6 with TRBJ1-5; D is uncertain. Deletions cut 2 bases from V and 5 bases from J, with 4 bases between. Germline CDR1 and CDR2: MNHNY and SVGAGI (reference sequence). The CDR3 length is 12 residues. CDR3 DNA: TGTGCCAGCAGTTACCGGGATCAGCCCCAGCATTTT. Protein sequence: CASSYRDQPQHF.

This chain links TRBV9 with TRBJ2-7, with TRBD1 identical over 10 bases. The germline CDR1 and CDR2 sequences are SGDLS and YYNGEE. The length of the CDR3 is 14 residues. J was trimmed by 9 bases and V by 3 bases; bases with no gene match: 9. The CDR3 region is CASSGRTGGMVQYF. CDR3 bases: TGTGCCAGCAGCGGACGGACAGGGGGAATGGTGCAGTACTTC. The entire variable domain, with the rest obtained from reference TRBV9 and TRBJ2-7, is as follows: DSGVTQTPKHLITATGQRVTLRCSPRSGDLSVYWYQQSLDQGLQFLIQYYNGEERAKGNILERFSAQQFPDLHSELNLSSLELGDSALYFCASSGRTGGMVQYFGPGTRLTVT.

CDR3 loop: CASSQDPGQEPYNEQFF. The CDR3 DNA sequence: TGCGCCAGCAGCCAAGATCCCGGACAGGAACCCTACAATGAGCAGTTCTTC. The chain links TRBV4-1 to TRBJ2-1; 7 bases align to TRBD1. Trimming removed 0 bases from V and 2 bases from J; junction bases left unmatched: 7. Germline V lookup: CDR1 MGHRA, CDR2 YSYEKL. The CDR3 is made up of 17 amino acids.

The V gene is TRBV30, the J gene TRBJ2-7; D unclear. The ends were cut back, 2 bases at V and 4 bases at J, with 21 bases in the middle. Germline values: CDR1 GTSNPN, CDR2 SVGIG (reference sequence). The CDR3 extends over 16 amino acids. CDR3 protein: CAWSRGTPVPQYEQYF. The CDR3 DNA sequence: TGTGCCTGGAGTCGCGGCACTCCCGTTCCTCAATACGAGCAGTACTTC.

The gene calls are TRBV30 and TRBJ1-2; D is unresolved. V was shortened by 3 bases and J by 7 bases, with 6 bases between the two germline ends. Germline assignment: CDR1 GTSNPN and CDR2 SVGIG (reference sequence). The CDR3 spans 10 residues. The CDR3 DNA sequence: TGTGCCTGGAGGGGAGTTGGCTACACCTTC. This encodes CAWRGVGYTF.

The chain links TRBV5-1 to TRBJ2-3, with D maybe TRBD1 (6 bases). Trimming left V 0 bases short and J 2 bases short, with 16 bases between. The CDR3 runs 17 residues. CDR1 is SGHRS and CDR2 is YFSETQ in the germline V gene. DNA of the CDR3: TGCGCCAGCAGCTTGGCCGGGCAGGGGATCACCACAGATACGCAGTATTTT. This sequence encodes CASSLAGQGITTDTQYF.

The DNA of the CDR3 is TGTGCCAGCTCACCCTCGACAGGGGTAGGAACTGAAGCTTTCTTT. It yields the protein CASSPSTGVGTEAFF. V is TRBV18 and J is TRBJ1-1, with TRBD1 identical over 8 bases. The CDR3 is 15 amino acids. The V gene's germline CDR1 is KGHSH and CDR2 LQKENI. J lost 5 bases, V lost 3 bases, and 8 bases had no gene match.

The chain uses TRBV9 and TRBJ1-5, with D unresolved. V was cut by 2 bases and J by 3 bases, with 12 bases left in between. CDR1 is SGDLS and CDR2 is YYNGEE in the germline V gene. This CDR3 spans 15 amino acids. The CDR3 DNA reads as TGTGCCAGCAGCGTCACCGGGAACCTCAATCAGCCCCAGCATTTT. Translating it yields CASSVTGNLNQPQHF.

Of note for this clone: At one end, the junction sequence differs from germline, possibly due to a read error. DNA of the CDR3: TGCGCCAGCAGCTTGGACGGGACTAGAAACTTC. Protein: CASSLDGTRNF. V and J are TRBV5-1 and TRBJ2-5, with 8 bases identical to TRBD2. The CDR3 consists of 11 residues. Per germline, CDR1 SGHRS and CDR2 YFSETQ. Combining the CDR3 with reference TRBV5-1 and TRBJ2-5 gives the whole variable domain KAGVTQTPRYLIKTRGQQVTLSCSPISGHRSVSWYQQTPGQGLQFLFEYFSETQRNKGNFPGRFSGRQFSNSRSEMNVSTLELGDSALYLCASSLDGTRNFGPGTRLLVL.